The clone carrying this TCR beta chain has at least ten counts. The TCR beta library used iRepertoire HTBI primers with Arm-PCR amplification of CDR3. TCRdb re-called the multiplex PCR reads through MiXCR, storing one row per CDR3 protein. Seen here are around 450,000 distinct CDR3 sequences, over 14% observed once, and the top ten hold roughly 8%. Germline V gene data show CDR1 as GTSNPN and CDR2 as SVGIG (reference sequence). The CDR3 length is 13 residues. The V and J ends lost 4 bases and 2 bases respectively, with 11 bases between them. The source of the sample is a study of regulatory T cells in long-lasting Graves disease. The time point: newly diagnosed GD, antithyroid drugs for less than 3 months. The TCR library used RNA extracted from PBMCs. The same specimen was also included in a second study, on T cells in Graves' hyperthyroidism and ophthalmopathy.

The sequencing here drew on peripheral blood mononuclear cells (PBMCs), taken at new diagnosis, from a patient treated with antithyroid drugs. The chain employs TRBV30 and TRBJ1-2; maybe TRBD1 (5 bases). The receptor was isolated from a woman in her thirties or forties with Graves disease. The CDR3 loop is CAWTRERNYGYTF. The CDR3, as DNA: TGTGCCTGGACCAGGGAGAGAAACTATGGCTACACCTTC.